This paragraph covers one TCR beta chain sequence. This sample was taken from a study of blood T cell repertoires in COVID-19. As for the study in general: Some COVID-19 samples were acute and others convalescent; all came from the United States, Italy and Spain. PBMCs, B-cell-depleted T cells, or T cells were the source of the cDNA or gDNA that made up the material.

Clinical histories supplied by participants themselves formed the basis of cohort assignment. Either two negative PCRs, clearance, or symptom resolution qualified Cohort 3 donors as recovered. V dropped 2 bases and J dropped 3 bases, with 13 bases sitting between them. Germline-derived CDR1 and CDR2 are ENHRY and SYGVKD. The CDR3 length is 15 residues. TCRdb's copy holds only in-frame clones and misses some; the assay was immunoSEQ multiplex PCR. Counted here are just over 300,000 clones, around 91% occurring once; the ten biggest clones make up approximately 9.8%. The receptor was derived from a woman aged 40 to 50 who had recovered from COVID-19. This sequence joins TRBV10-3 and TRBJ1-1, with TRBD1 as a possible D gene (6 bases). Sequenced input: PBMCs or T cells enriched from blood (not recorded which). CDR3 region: CAISENPGADTEAFF. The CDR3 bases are TGTGCCATCAGTGAGAACCCAGGGGCAGACACTGAAGCTTTCTTT.